This T cell receptor beta chain came from a study of T-cell memory formation after mild COVID-19. MiXCR was run by TCRdb on the 5' RACE reads, yielding one entry per CDR3 protein. The repertoire includes tens of thousands of distinct CDR3 sequences, around 21% of them detected once, and about 1.5% sits in the top ten. This clonotype was counted ten times or more. Antigen unknown. Study-wide results and limits: CD4+ contracting clones were mainly CM and EM; CD8+ ones, EMRA.

This TCR was recovered from an adult who had mild COVID-19 (a few samples of this study predate the infection). Cell type and time point are not known. The specimen was PBMCs or a T cell subset sorted from them (not recorded which).

CDR3 bases: TGCAGTGCTAGGGTTCGCGACACTGAAGCTTTCTTT. Protein: CSARVRDTEAFF. The chain has TRBV20-1 and TRBJ1-1; D is ambiguous. V lost 3 bases and J 3 bases, leaving 8 bases between the germline ends. The germline V gene encodes CDR1 DFQATT and CDR2 SNEGSKA (reference sequence). This CDR3 is built from 12 residues.